This is a list of T cell receptor beta chains from one sample in a study of blood T cell repertoires in COVID-19. Produced via immunoSEQ multiplex PCR; TCRdb's table is partial and in-frame only. The sample has about 140,000 clones, over 60% seen once. Sequenced: peripheral blood. Every receptor here comes from a woman aged 50 to 60 with active or convalescent COVID-19. The CDR3 runs from the conserved cysteine through the conserved F or W. D genes are given only for firm matches. Only part of the rows carry a size: once, few, many, or a class if the clone is expanded.

v_call	clone_size	j_call	d_call	cdr3_nt	cdr3_aa
TRBV18	once	TRBJ1-5	NA	TGTGCCAGCTCGGCAGGTCTCAATCAGCCCCAGCATTTT	CASSAGLNQPQHF
TRBV6-2/TRBV6-3	NA	TRBJ2-1	TRBD1	TGTGCCAGCAGCCGGGACAGTTACAATGAGCAGTTCTTC	CASSRDSYNEQFF
TRBV7-2	NA	TRBJ1-4	NA	TGTGCCAGCAGCCGGGGGGGTGCCGCGAACGCCGAAAAACTGTTTTTT	CASSRGGAANAEKLFF
TRBV23-1	NA	TRBJ2-3	TRBD2	TGCGCCAGCAGTCAATCGGAGGGCGGGAGCGACGCAGATACGCAGTATTTT	CASSQSEGGSDADTQYF
TRBV19	NA	TRBJ2-5	TRBD2	TGTGCCAGTAGACGGACTAGCGCCGACCAAGAGACCCAGTACTTC	CASRRTSADQETQYF
TRBV30	NA	TRBJ1-1	NA	TGTGCCTGGAGGGGACCAAGGGGGACTGAAGCTTTCTTT	CAWRGPRGTEAFF
TRBV5-1	few	TRBJ1-6	NA	TGCGCCAGCAGCTTGGGGGGGGACTCACCCCTCCACTTT	CASSLGGDSPLHF
TRBV4-2	NA	TRBJ2-5	TRBD2	TGTGCCAGCAGCCGGGAGGCCAGCGGGGGTTTTCAAGAGACCCAGTACTTC	CASSREASGGFQETQYF
TRBV28	NA	TRBJ2-7	TRBD2	TGTGCCAGCAGTTTACTAGCGGCGGTTCCCTACGAGCAGTACTTC	CASSLLAAVPYEQYF
TRBV7-9	NA	TRBJ1-1	NA	TGTGCCAGCAGCCTCGGGGGAGGAGCGGGTGCTGAAGCTTTCTTT	CASSLGGGAGAEAFF
TRBV2	NA	TRBJ1-4	NA	TGTGCCAGTAAACAGGCTCTTCGTGAAAAACTGTTTTTT	CASKQALREKLFF
TRBV6-5	NA	TRBJ2-7	NA	TGTGCCAGCAGGATTCCTCAGGGAGGTAACGAGCAGTACTTC	CASRIPQGGNEQYF
TRBV2	NA	TRBJ1-6	TRBD1	TGTGCCAGCAGTGAAGGTTGGGACAGGGCTTCACCCCTCCACTTT	CASSEGWDRASPLHF
TRBV29-1	NA	TRBJ2-1	TRBD2	TGCAGCGTTGAAGAAAGCGGGAGTACCCACAATGAGCAGTTCTTC	CSVEESGSTHNEQFF
TRBV5-1	NA	TRBJ2-5	NA	TGCGCCAGCAGGGTTAGCGGTGGTGAGACCCAGTACTTC	CASRVSGGETQYF
TRBV18	NA	TRBJ1-6	TRBD1	TGTGCCAGCTCACCCGGGACAGCTCTCTCACCCCTCCACTTT	CASSPGTALSPLHF
TRBV19	NA	TRBJ2-1	NA	TGTGCCAGTAGTATGGGAGGAGATGTCAGGGATGAGCAGTTCTTC	CASSMGGDVRDEQFF